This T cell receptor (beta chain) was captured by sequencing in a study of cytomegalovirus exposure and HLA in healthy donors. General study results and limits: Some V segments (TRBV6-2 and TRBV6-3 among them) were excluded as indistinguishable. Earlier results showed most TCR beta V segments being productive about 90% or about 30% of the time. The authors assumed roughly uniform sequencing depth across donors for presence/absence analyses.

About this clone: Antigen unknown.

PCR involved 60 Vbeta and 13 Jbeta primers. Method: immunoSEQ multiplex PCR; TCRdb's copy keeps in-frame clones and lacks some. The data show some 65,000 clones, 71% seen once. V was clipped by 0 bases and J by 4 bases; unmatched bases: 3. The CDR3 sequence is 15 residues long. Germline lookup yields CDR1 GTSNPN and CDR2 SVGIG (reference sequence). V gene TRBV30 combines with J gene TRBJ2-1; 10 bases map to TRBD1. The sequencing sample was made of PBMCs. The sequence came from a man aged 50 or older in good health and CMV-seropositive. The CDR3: CAWSVGGQGYNEQFF. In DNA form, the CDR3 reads TGTGCCTGGAGTGTAGGGGGACAGGGGTACAATGAGCAGTTCTTC.